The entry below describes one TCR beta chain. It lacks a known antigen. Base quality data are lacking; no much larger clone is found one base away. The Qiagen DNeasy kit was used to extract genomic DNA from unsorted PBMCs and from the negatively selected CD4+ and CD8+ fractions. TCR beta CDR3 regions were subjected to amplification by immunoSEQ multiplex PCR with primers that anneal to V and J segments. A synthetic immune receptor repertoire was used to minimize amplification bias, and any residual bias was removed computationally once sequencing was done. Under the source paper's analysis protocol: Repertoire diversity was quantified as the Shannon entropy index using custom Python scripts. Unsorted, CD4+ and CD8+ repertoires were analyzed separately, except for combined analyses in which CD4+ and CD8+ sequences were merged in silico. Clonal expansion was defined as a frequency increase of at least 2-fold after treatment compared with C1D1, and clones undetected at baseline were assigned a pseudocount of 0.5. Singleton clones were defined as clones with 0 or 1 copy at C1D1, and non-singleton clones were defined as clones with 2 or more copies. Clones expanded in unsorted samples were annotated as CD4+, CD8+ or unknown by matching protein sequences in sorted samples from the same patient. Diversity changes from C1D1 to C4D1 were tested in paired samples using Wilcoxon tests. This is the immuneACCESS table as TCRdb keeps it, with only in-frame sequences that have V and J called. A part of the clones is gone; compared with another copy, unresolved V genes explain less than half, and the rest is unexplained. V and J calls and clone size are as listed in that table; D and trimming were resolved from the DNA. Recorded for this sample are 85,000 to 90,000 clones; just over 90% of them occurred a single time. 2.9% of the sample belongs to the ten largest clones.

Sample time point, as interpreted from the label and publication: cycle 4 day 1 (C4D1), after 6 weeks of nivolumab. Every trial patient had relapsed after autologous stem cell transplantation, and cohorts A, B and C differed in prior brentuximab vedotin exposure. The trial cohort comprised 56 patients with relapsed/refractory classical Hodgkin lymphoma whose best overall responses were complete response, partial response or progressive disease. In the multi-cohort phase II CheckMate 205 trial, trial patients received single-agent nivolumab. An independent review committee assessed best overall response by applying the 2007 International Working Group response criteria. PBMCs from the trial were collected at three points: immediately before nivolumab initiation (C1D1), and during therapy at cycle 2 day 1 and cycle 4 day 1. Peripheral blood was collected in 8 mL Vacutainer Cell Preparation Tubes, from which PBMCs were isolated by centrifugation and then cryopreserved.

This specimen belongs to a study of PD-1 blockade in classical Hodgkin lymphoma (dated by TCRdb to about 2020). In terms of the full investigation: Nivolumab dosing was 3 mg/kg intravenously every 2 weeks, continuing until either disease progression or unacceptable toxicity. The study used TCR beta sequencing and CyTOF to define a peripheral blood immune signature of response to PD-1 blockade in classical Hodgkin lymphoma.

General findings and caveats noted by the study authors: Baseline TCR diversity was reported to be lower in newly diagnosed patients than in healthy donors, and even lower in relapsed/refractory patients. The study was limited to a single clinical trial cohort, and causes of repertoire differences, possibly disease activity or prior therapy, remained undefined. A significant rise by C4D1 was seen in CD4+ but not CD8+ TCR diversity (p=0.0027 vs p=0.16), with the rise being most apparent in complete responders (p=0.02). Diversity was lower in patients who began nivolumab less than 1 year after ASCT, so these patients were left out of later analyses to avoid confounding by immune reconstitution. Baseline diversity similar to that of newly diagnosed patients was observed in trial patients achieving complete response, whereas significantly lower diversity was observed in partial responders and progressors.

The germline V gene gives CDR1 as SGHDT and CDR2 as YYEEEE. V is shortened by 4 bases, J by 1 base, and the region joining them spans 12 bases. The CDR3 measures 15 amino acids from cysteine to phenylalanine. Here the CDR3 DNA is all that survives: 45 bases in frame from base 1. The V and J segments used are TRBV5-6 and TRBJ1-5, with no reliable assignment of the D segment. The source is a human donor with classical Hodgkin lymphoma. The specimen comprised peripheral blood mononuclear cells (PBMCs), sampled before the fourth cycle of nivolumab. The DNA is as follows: TGTGCCAGCAGCCGCGGCACAGAGAGCAATCAGCCCCAGCATTTT. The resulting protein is CASSRGTESNQPQHF.